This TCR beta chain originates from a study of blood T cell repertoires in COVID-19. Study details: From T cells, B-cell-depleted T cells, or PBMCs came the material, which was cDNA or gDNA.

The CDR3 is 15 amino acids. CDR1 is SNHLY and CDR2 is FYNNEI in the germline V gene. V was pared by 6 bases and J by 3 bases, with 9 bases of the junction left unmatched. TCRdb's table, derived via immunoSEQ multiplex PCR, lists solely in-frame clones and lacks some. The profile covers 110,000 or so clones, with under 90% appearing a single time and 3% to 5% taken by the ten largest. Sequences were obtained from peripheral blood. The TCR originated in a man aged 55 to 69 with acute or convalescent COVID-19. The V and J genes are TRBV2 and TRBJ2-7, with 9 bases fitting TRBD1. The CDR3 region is CASSDPGQGGYEQYF. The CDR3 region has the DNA TGTGCCAGCAGCGACCCGGGACAGGGAGGCTACGAGCAGTACTTC.